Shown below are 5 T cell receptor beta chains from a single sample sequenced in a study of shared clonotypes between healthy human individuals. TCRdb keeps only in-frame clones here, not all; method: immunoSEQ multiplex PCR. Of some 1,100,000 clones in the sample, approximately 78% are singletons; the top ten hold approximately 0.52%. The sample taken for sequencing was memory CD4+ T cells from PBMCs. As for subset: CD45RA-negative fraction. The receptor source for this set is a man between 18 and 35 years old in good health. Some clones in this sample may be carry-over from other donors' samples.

The CDR3 is CASRGHQPQHF. CDR3 nucleotides: TGCGCCAGCCGAGGGCATCAGCCCCAGCATTTT. V usage is TRBV4-1 and J usage is TRBJ1-5; D is undetermined. The CDR3 covers 11 residues. Germline V gives CDR1 MGHRA, CDR2 YSYEKL. The V gene lost 8 bases and the J gene lost 5 bases, with 7 bases spanning the gap.

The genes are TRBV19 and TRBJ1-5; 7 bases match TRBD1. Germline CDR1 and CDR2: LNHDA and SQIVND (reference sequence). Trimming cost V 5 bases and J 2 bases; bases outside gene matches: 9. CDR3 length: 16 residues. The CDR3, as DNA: TGTGCCAGTAGTTCCCGACAGGGATCGGGCAATCAGCCCCAGCATTTT. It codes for CASSSRQGSGNQPQHF.

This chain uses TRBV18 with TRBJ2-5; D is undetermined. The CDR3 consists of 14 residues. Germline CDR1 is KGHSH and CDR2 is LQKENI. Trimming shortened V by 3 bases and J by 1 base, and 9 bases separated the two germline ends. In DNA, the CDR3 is TGTGCCAGCTCACCCCGGAGACTCCAAGAGACCCAGTACTTC. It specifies CASSPRRLQETQYF.

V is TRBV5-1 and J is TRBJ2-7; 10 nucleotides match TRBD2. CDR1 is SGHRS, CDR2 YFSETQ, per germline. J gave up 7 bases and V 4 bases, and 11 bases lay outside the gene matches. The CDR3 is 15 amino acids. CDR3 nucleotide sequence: TGCGCCAGCAGCGGGGATACTAGCGGGATATTTGAGCAGTACTTC. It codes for CASSGDTSGIFEQYF.

The CDR3 spells CASSLVSRVDTQYF. The CDR3 coding sequence is TGTGCCAGCAGCTTAGTATCCAGGGTAGATACGCAGTATTTT. V is TRBV13 and J is TRBJ2-3, with D perhaps TRBD1 (5 bases). From germline, CDR1 is PRHDT and CDR2 FYEKMQ (reference sequence). The CDR3 is 14 amino acids. V was trimmed by 1 base and J by 5 bases, leaving 10 bases between them.